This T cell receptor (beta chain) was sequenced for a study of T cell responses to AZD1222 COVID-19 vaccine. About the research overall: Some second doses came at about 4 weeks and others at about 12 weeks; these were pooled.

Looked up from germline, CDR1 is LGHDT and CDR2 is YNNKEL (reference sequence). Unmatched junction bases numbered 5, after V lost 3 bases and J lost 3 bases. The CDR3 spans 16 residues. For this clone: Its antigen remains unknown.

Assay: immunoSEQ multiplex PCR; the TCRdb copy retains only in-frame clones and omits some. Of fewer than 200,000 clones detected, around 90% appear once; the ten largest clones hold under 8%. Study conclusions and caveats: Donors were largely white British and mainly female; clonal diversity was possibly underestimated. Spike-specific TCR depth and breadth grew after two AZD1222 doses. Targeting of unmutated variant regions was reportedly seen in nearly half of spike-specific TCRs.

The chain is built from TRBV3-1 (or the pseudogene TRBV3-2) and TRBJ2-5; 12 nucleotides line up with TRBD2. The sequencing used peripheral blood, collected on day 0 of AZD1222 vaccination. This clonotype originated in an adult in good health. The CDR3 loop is CASSQWTSGVKETQYF. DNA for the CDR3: TGTGCCAGCAGCCAGTGGACTAGCGGGGTTAAAGAGACCCAGTACTTC.